The next 6 T cell receptor beta chains were all read from a single sample in a study of blood T cell repertoires in COVID-19. Profiling relied on immunoSEQ multiplex PCR, and the TCRdb table lists in-frame clones only, not all of them. There are about 370,000 clones in the sample; approximately 89% occur only once, and more than 9% lies in the top ten. The sample consisted of peripheral blood. These receptors originate from a woman in her twenties or thirties with COVID-19, enrolled during active disease.

The V gene is TRBV2, the J gene TRBJ2-3; the match to TRBD2 covers 14 bases. Germline V gene sequence: CDR1 SNHLY, CDR2 FYNNEI. Trimming took 6 bases from V and 4 from J; bases not matched to a gene: 15. The CDR3 sequence is 19 residues long. CDR3 sequence: CASSSKTSGRALVSDTQYF. DNA of the CDR3: TGTGCCAGCAGCTCTAAGACTAGCGGGAGGGCCTTAGTATCAGATACGCAGTATTTT.

This chain uses TRBV3-1 (or the pseudogene TRBV3-2) with TRBJ2-7, with a possible D match to TRBD2 (6 bases). This CDR3 spans 14 amino acids. V was pared by 3 bases and J by 7 bases, with 16 bases between. Germline CDR1 and CDR2: LGHDT and YNNKEL (reference sequence). The CDR3 DNA is TGTGCCAGCAGCCAGGGGACTCCCGAGTGGGAGCAGTACTTC. This gives the protein CASSQGTPEWEQYF.

This chain connects TRBV27 to TRBJ1-6; D perhaps matches TRBD1 (5 bases). This CDR3 is 13 amino acids long. Trimming pared 8 bases from V and 12 bases from J, leaving 17 bases between. The germline gives CDR1 MNHEY, CDR2 SMNVEV (reference sequence). DNA of the CDR3: TGTGCCAGCGGCTTTGATGGGGCAGGACCCCTCCACTTT. Its translation: CASGFDGAGPLHF.

The rearrangement links TRBV6-1 to TRBJ1-1; D may be TRBD1 (5 bases). The germline V and J ends were trimmed by 2 bases and 1 base, with 11 bases remaining between them. In germline, CDR1 is MNHNS, CDR2 SASEGT. The CDR3 is 15 amino acids. CDR3 DNA sequence: TGTGCCAGCAGTGAATTTGGAGGGACGAACACTGAAGCTTTCTTT. It is translated as CASSEFGGTNTEAFF.

This chain uses TRBV4-3 with TRBJ2-1, with D possibly TRBD1 on 5 matching bases. The germline V gene has CDR1 LGHNA and CDR2 YSLEER. V was pared by 2 bases and J by 6 bases, with 11 bases between. This CDR3 has 14 residues. The CDR3 nucleotides are TGCGCCAGCAGCCAACTAGGACACCCCAATGAGCAGTTCTTC. It yields the protein CASSQLGHPNEQFF.

This rearrangement joins TRBV29-1 to TRBJ2-7, with D possibly TRBD1 on 5 matching bases. The CDR3 has 12 amino acids. Germline V gene data show CDR1 as SQVTM and CDR2 as ANQGSEA. Trimming pared 2 bases from V and 5 bases from J, leaving 10 bases between. The CDR3 DNA follows: TGCAGCGTTGAATTTTTAGGGGACGAGCAGTACTTC. Its protein product is CSVEFLGDEQYF.